This is a list of T cell receptor beta chains from one sample in a study of beta chain features in type 1 diabetes. The data were produced by immunoSEQ multiplex PCR, yet TCRdb's version contains in-frame clones alone and is incomplete. This repertoire shows about 620,000 clones, roughly a sixth found once; its top ten account for about 0.093%. Sequenced input: naive CD4+ T cells from blood. The receptors derive from a man aged 18 to 29 in good health. CDR3s include the opening cysteine and the closing phenylalanine or tryptophan. The D gene is left open where the match is weak. Not every row has a clone size; where given, it reads once, few, many or a size class.

j_gene: TRBJ1-1
abundance: few
d_gene: NA
v_gene: TRBV9
CDR3aa: CASSPPTLGYTEAFF
CDR3nt: TGTGCCAGCAGCCCACCTACACTGGGGTACACTGAAGCTTTCTTT

j_gene: TRBJ1-1
abundance: NA
d_gene: NA
v_gene: TRBV28
CDR3aa: CASSRTGTAPGAFF
CDR3nt: TGTGCCAGCAGCCGCACCGGGACCGCCCCTGGAGCTTTCTTT

j_gene: TRBJ1-1
abundance: NA
d_gene: NA
v_gene: TRBV6-1
CDR3aa: CASSYGRAAYEAFF
CDR3nt: TGTGCCAGCAGTTATGGCCGGGCGGCTTATGAAGCTTTCTTT

j_gene: TRBJ2-3
abundance: few
d_gene: TRBD2
v_gene: TRBV7-2
CDR3aa: CASSRSSGRGTDTQYF
CDR3nt: TGTGCCAGCAGCCGATCTAGCGGGAGGGGCACAGATACGCAGTATTTT

j_gene: TRBJ2-1
abundance: NA
d_gene: TRBD2
v_gene: TRBV19
CDR3aa: CASSISTSGTRSFF
CDR3nt: TGTGCCAGTAGTATATCGACTAGCGGGACGAGATCTTTCTTC

j_gene: TRBJ2-7
abundance: NA
d_gene: TRBD2
v_gene: TRBV9
CDR3aa: CASSAASGRSYEQYF
CDR3nt: TGTGCCAGCAGCGCGGCTAGCGGCCGCTCCTACGAGCAGTACTTC

j_gene: TRBJ2-3
abundance: few
d_gene: NA
v_gene: TRBV6-5
CDR3aa: CASSAPGAGGTQYF
CDR3nt: TGTGCCAGCAGTGCCCCGGGGGCCGGGGGTACGCAGTATTTT

j_gene: TRBJ2-7
abundance: few
d_gene: NA
v_gene: TRBV10-3
CDR3aa: CAISRTVVSYEQYF
CDR3nt: TGTGCCATCAGCAGGACGGTGGTCTCCTACGAGCAGTACTTC

j_gene: TRBJ2-7
abundance: few
d_gene: NA
v_gene: TRBV2
CDR3aa: CASRLQTYEQYF
CDR3nt: TGTGCCAGCAGACTACAGACCTACGAGCAGTACTTC

j_gene: TRBJ2-7
abundance: few
d_gene: NA
v_gene: TRBV6-5
CDR3aa: CASRFINEQYF
CDR3nt: TGTGCCAGCAGATTCATAAACGAGCAGTACTTC

j_gene: TRBJ2-6
abundance: few
d_gene: TRBD2
v_gene: TRBV4-3
CDR3aa: CASSQEPQRGVSGANVLTF
CDR3nt: TGCGCCAGCAGCCAAGAGCCCCAGCGGGGGGTTTCTGGGGCCAACGTCCTGACTTTC

j_gene: TRBJ2-1
abundance: NA
d_gene: TRBD1
v_gene: TRBV7-2
CDR3aa: CASSSQGQGAWNEQFF
CDR3nt: TGTGCCAGCAGCTCCCAAGGACAGGGGGCATGGAATGAGCAGTTCTTC

j_gene: TRBJ1-2
abundance: few
d_gene: NA
v_gene: TRBV9
CDR3aa: CASSARSLIYGYTF
CDR3nt: TGTGCCAGCAGCGCGAGGAGTTTGATCTATGGCTACACCTTC

j_gene: TRBJ2-4
abundance: few
d_gene: NA
v_gene: TRBV25-1
CDR3aa: CASSERGLAKNIQYF
CDR3nt: TGTGCCAGCAGTGAAAGGGGGTTAGCCAAAAACATTCAGTACTTC

j_gene: TRBJ2-1
abundance: NA
d_gene: TRBD1
v_gene: TRBV7-3
CDR3aa: CASSLGDRVTNEQFF
CDR3nt: TGTGCCAGCAGCTTAGGGGACAGGGTAACGAATGAGCAGTTCTTC

j_gene: TRBJ1-1
abundance: NA
d_gene: NA
v_gene: TRBV7-8
CDR3aa: CASSWGGRNTEAFF
CDR3nt: TGTGCCAGCAGCTGGGGCGGGAGAAACACTGAAGCTTTCTTT

j_gene: TRBJ1-2
abundance: NA
d_gene: TRBD1
v_gene: TRBV27
CDR3aa: CASRTRDRGMRGYTF
CDR3nt: TGTGCCAGCAGGACCCGGGACAGGGGGATGAGGGGCTACACCTTC